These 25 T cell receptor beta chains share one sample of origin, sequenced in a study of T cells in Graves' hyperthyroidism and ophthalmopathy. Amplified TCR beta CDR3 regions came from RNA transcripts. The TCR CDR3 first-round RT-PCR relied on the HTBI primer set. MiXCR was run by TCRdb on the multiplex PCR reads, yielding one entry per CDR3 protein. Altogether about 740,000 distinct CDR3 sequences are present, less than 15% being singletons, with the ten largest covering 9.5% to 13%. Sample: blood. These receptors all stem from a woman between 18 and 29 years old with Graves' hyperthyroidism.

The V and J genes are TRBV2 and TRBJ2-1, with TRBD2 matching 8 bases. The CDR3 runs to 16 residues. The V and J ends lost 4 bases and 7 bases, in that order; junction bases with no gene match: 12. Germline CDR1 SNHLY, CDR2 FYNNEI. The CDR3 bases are TGTGCCAGCAGTGCCTCTCTGAGCGGGAGTGGAAATGAGCAGTTCTTC. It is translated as CASSASLSGSGNEQFF.

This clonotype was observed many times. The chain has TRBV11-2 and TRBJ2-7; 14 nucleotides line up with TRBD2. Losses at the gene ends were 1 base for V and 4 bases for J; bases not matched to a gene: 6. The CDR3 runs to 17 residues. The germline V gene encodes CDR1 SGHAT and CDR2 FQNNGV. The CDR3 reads CASSLVPGTSGSYEQYF. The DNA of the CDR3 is TGTGCCAGCAGCTTAGTCCCCGGGACTAGCGGGAGTTACGAGCAGTACTTC.

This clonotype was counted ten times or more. The CDR3: CSARRALRSETQYF. The CDR3 region has the DNA TGCAGTGCTAGAAGGGCGTTGCGGAGCGAGACCCAGTACTTC. V is TRBV20-1 and J is TRBJ2-5; D call uncertain. Germline CDR1 and CDR2: DFQATT and SNEGSKA (reference sequence). The germline V and J ends were trimmed by 2 bases and 5 bases, with 15 bases remaining between them. This CDR3 has 14 residues.

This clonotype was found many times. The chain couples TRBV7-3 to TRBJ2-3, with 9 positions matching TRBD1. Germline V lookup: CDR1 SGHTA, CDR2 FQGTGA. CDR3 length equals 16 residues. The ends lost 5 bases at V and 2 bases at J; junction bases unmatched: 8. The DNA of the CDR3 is TGTGCCAGCAGCCCCCGAGGGACAGGGAACACAGATACGCAGTATTTT. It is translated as CASSPRGTGNTDTQYF.

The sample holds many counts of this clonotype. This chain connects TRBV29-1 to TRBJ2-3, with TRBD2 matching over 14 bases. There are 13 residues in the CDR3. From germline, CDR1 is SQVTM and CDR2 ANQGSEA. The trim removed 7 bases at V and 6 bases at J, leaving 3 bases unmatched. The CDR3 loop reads CSGLAGGMDTQYF. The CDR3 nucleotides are TGCAGCGGACTAGCGGGAGGGATGGATACGCAGTATTTT.

This CDR3 reads CASSQDSASNYGYTF. The CDR3 DNA is TGCGCCAGCAGCCAAGATTCAGCCAGCAACTATGGCTACACCTTC. The rearrangement joins TRBV4-3 to TRBJ1-2, with unresolved D. This CDR3 contains 15 residues. The V and J ends lost 0 bases and 2 bases respectively, with 10 bases between them. Germline lookup yields CDR1 LGHNA and CDR2 YSLEER.

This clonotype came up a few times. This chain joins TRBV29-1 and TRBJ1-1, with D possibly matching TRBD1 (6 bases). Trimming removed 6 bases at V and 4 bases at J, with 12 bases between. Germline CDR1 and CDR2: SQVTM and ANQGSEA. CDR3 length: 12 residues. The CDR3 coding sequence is TGCAGCGTACAGGGTGGAGGCACTGAAGCTTTCTTT. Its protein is CSVQGGGTEAFF.

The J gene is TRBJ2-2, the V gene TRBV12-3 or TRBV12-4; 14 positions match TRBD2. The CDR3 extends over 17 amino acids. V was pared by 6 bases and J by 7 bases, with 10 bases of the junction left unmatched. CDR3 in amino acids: CASSLRTSGRWNGELFF. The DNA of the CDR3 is TGTGCCAGCAGCCTCCGGACTAGCGGGAGGTGGAACGGGGAGCTGTTTTTT.

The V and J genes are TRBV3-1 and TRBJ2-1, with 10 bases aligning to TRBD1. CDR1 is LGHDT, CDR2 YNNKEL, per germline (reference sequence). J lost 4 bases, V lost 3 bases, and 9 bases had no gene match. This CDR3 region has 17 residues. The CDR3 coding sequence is TGTGCCAGCAGCCAGTCGCGACAGGGGGCAGGGTACAATGAGCAGTTCTTC. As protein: CASSQSRQGAGYNEQFF.

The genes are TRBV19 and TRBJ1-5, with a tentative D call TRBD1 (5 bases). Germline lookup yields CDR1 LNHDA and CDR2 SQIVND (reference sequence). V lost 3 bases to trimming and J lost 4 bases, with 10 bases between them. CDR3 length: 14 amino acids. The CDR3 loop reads CASSIGADNQPQHF. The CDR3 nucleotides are TGTGCCAGTAGTATTGGGGCAGATAATCAGCCCCAGCATTTT.

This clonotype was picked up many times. The CDR3 spells CASSFRTGLETQYF. The CDR3 DNA reads as TGTGCCAGCAGCTTCCGGACAGGCCTGGAGACCCAGTACTTC. The chain has TRBV28 and TRBJ2-5; 7 nucleotides match TRBD1. The CDR3 is made up of 14 amino acids. The junction had 9 bases not matched to a gene; V was cut back by 6 bases and J by 5 bases. Germline lookup yields CDR1 MDHEN and CDR2 SYDVKM.

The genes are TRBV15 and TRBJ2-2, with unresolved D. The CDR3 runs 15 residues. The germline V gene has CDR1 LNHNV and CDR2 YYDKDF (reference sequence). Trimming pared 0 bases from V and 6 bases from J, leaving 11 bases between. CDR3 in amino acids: CATSRDLGFSGELFF. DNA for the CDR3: TGTGCCACCAGCAGAGATTTGGGTTTTTCCGGGGAGCTGTTTTTT.

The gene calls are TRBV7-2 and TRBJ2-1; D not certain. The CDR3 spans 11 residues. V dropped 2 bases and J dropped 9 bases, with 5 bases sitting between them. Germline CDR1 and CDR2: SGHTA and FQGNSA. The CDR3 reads CASSLNGEQFF. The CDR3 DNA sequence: TGTGCCAGCAGCTTAAATGGTGAGCAGTTCTTC.

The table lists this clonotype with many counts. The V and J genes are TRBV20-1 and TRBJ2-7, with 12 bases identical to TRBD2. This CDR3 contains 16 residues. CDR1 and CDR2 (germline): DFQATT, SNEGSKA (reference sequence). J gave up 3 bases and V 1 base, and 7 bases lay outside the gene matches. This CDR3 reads CSARGTSGKVGYEQYF. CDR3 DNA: TGCAGTGCTAGAGGGACTAGCGGGAAGGTAGGCTACGAGCAGTACTTC.

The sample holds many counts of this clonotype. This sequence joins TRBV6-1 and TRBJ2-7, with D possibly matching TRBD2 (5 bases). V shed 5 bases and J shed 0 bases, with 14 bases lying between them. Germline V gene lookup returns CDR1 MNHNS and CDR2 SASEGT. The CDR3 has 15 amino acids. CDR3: CASSSKRRPSYEQYF. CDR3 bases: TGTGCCAGCAGTTCCAAACGGAGGCCCTCCTACGAGCAGTACTTC.

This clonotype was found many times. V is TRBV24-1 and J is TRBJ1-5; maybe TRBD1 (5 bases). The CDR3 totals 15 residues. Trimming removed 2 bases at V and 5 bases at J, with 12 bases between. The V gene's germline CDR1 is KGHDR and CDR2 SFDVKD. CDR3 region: CATSDSSGGDQPQHF. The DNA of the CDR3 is TGTGCCACCAGTGATTCATCGGGGGGGGATCAGCCCCAGCATTTT.

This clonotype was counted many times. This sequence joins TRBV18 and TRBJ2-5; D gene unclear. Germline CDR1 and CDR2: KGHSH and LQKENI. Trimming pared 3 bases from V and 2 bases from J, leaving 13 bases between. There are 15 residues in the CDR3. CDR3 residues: CASSPSPVRQETQYF. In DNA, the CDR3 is TGTGCCAGCTCACCGTCCCCCGTAAGGCAAGAGACCCAGTACTTC.

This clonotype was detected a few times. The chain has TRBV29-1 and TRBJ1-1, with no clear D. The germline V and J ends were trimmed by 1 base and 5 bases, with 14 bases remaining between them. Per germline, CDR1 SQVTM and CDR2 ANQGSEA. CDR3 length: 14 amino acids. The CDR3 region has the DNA TGCAGCGTTGAAGTGGCAGCCGGGTCAACTGAAGCTTTCTTT. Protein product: CSVEVAAGSTEAFF.

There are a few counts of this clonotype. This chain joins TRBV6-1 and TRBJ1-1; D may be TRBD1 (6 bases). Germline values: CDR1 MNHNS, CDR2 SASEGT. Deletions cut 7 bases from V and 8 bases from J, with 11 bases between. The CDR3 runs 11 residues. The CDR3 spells CASTDGQEAFF. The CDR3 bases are TGTGCCAGCACCGACGGACAGGAAGCTTTCTTT.

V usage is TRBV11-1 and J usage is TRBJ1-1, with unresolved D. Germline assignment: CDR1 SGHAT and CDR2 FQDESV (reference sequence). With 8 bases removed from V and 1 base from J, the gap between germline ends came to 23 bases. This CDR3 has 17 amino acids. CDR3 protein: CASGHGLRRGGNTEAFF. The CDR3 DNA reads TGTGCCAGCGGCCATGGACTTCGTCGGGGAGGGAACACTGAAGCTTTCTTT.

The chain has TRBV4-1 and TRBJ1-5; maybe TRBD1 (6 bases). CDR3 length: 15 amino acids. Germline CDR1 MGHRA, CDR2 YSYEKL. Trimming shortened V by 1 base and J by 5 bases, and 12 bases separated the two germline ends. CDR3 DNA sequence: TGCGCCAGCAGCCAAGTGGCAGGGGCCTATCAGCCCCAGCATTTT. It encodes CASSQVAGAYQPQHF.

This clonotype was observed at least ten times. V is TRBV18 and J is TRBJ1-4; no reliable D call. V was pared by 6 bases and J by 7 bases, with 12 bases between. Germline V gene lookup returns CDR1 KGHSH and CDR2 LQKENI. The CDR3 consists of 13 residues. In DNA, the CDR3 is TGTGCCAGCTCGAGAGGGCTCGGTGAAAAACTGTTTTTT. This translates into CASSRGLGEKLFF.

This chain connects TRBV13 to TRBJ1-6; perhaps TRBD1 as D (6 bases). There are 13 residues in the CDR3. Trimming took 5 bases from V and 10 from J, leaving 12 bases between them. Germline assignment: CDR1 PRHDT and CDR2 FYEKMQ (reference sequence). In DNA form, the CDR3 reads TGTGCCAGCAGCCCAGCGGGGGCGTCACCCCTCCACTTT. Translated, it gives CASSPAGASPLHF.

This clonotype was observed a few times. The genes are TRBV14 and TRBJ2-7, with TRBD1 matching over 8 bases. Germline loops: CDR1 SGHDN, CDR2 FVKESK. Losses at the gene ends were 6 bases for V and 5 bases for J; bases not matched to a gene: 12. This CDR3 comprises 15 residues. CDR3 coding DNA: TGTGCCAGCAGTCCCCAGGGGGCGGCCCACCACGAGCAGTACTTC. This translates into CASSPQGAAHHEQYF. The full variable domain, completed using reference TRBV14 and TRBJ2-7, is EAGVTQFPSHSVIEKGQTVTLRCDPISGHDNLYWYRRVMGKEIKFLLHFVKESKQDESGMPNNRFLAERTGGTYSTLKVQPAELEDSGVYFCASSPQGAAHHEQYFGPGTRLTVT.

The DNA of the CDR3 is TGTGCCATCAGTGCCGGGACAGAGTACAATGAGCAGTTCTTC. Amino acids: CAISAGTEYNEQFF. The V call is TRBV10-3, the J call TRBJ2-1; 7 bases agree with TRBD1. Per germline, CDR1 ENHRY and CDR2 SYGVKD. J gave up 4 bases and V 4 bases, and 4 bases lay outside the gene matches. The CDR3 spans 14 residues.